These T cell receptor beta chains were read from a single sample in a study of shared clonotypes between healthy human individuals. Sequencing used immunoSEQ multiplex PCR; TCRdb keeps in-frame clones, though not all of them. The sample holds millions of clones, around 95% seen once. The sample taken for sequencing was naive CD4+ T cells sorted from blood. These receptors came from a man between 18 and 29 years old in good health. Each CDR3 is given without its conserved first and last residue. D genes are given only for firm matches.

v_gene: TRBV6-6; j_gene: TRBJ2-3; d_gene: .; CDR3aa: ASREYRDTQY
v_gene: TRBV7-7; j_gene: TRBJ2-7; d_gene: TRBD1; CDR3aa: ASSRGTGGKNEQY
v_gene: TRBV11-2; j_gene: TRBJ2-3; d_gene: .; CDR3aa: ASSLRGLTDTQY
v_gene: TRBV11-2; j_gene: TRBJ2-2; d_gene: .; CDR3aa: ASNPEYTGELF
v_gene: TRBV30; j_gene: TRBJ2-1; d_gene: TRBD2; CDR3aa: AWSAPGGTYNEQF
v_gene: TRBV7-9; j_gene: TRBJ2-1; d_gene: TRBD1; CDR3aa: ASSPGTGMSYNEQF
v_gene: TRBV30; j_gene: .; d_gene: .; CDR3aa: AWSVSSGLYEQY
v_gene: TRBV29-1; j_gene: TRBJ1-4; d_gene: .; CDR3aa: SVGDIGEKLF
v_gene: TRBV27; j_gene: TRBJ2-1; d_gene: .; CDR3aa: ASSPGGEQF
v_gene: TRBV18; j_gene: TRBJ2-7; d_gene: .; CDR3aa: ASSLPDSSYEQY
v_gene: TRBV19; j_gene: TRBJ2-4; d_gene: .; CDR3aa: ASSTKNIQY
v_gene: TRBV28; j_gene: TRBJ1-2; d_gene: TRBD1; CDR3aa: ASKQDRVYGYT
v_gene: TRBV5-1; j_gene: TRBJ2-7; d_gene: .; CDR3aa: ASSWTLGSYEQY
v_gene: TRBV11-2; j_gene: TRBJ1-6; d_gene: .; CDR3aa: ASSLTSPNSPLH
v_gene: TRBV29-1; j_gene: TRBJ1-4; d_gene: .; CDR3aa: SVTGSATNEKLF
v_gene: TRBV19; j_gene: TRBJ1-5; d_gene: .; CDR3aa: ASRAGVGNQPQH
v_gene: TRBV19; j_gene: TRBJ1-4; d_gene: TRBD1; CDR3aa: ASTRDSTQEKLF
v_gene: TRBV27; j_gene: TRBJ1-2; d_gene: .; CDR3aa: ASSLSAVSGQAYGYT
v_gene: TRBV11-2; j_gene: TRBJ2-1; d_gene: TRBD2; CDR3aa: ASRFTSGSYNEQF
v_gene: TRBV5-1; j_gene: TRBJ2-7; d_gene: TRBD2; CDR3aa: ASSFLGAGGRYEQY
v_gene: TRBV6-5; j_gene: TRBJ1-3; d_gene: .; CDR3aa: ASSGDSSSGNTIY
v_gene: TRBV15; j_gene: TRBJ2-5; d_gene: TRBD2; CDR3aa: ATSRGPGLAGIRLPETQY
v_gene: TRBV5-1; j_gene: TRBJ1-3; d_gene: TRBD1; CDR3aa: ASSTTGTGNTIY
v_gene: TRBV11-3; j_gene: TRBJ2-7; d_gene: .; CDR3aa: ASSLDPQARQY
v_gene: TRBV10-3; j_gene: TRBJ2-6; d_gene: TRBD1; CDR3aa: AIGTGTSSGANVLT
v_gene: TRBV25-1; j_gene: TRBJ1-5; d_gene: .; CDR3aa: ASSESEGEVCNQPQH
v_gene: TRBV29-1; j_gene: TRBJ1-2; d_gene: .; CDR3aa: SVAQGPYGYT
v_gene: TRBV2; j_gene: TRBJ2-7; d_gene: .; CDR3aa: ASRKTVSSYEQY
v_gene: TRBV9; j_gene: TRBJ2-3; d_gene: .; CDR3aa: ASSVGESRPPTDTQY
v_gene: TRBV5-6; j_gene: TRBJ1-3; d_gene: .; CDR3aa: ASRQYRESSGNTIY
v_gene: TRBV6-6; j_gene: TRBJ1-4; d_gene: .; CDR3aa: ASSYGGEKLF
v_gene: TRBV19; j_gene: TRBJ2-4; d_gene: .; CDR3aa: ASSTGIGGKNIQY
v_gene: TRBV5-4; j_gene: TRBJ2-1; d_gene: .; CDR3aa: ASSFSTTGEQF
v_gene: TRBV7-2; j_gene: TRBJ1-1; d_gene: .; CDR3aa: ASSSATGWGTEAF
v_gene: TRBV11-3; j_gene: TRBJ2-7; d_gene: .; CDR3aa: ASSRDRDNYEQY
v_gene: TRBV10-3; j_gene: TRBJ1-2; d_gene: .; CDR3aa: AISSPTGQGRYT
v_gene: TRBV7-2; j_gene: TRBJ2-1; d_gene: TRBD2; CDR3aa: ASSLRLAGGINEQF
v_gene: TRBV28; j_gene: TRBJ1-3; d_gene: .; CDR3aa: ASSSSNTIY
v_gene: TRBV10-3; j_gene: TRBJ1-2; d_gene: .; CDR3aa: AISVESVLSYGYGYT
v_gene: TRBV5-1; j_gene: TRBJ2-1; d_gene: .; CDR3aa: ASSISDEQF
v_gene: TRBV29-1; j_gene: TRBJ2-7; d_gene: TRBD1; CDR3aa: SVSRDRGSEQY
v_gene: TRBV2; j_gene: TRBJ2-3; d_gene: .; CDR3aa: ASSDPPDTQY